A single sample is the source of the 21 T cell receptor beta chains below, sequenced in a study of CD8 T cells in ankylosing spondylitis. TCRdb re-called the 5' RACE reads through MiXCR, storing one row per CDR3 protein. The table includes more than 100,000 distinct CDR3 sequences, about a sixth detected once. Findings and caveats of the study: A TCR beta motif made of 7 to 9 highly homologous variants seemed typical of ankylosing spondylitis blood.

For these TCRs, the target antigens are not known. The sample taken for sequencing was blood, either unsorted or a sorted T cell fraction (not recorded which). The origin of the receptors is a male donor with ankylosing spondylitis.

V gene TRBV7-6 combines with J gene TRBJ2-7; TRBD2 matches at 14 bases. Germline lookup yields CDR1 SGHVS and CDR2 FNYEAQ. Unmatched junction bases numbered 8, after V lost 4 bases and J lost 6 bases. The CDR3 contains 16 residues. CDR3 bases: TGTGCCAGCAGCTCGAGTCCGGGACTAGCGGGAGTCGAGCAGTACTTC. Protein product: CASSSSPGLAGVEQYF.

The rearrangement links TRBV29-1 to TRBJ2-1; 7 bases map to TRBD2. Trimming removed 3 bases from V and 8 bases from J; junction bases left unmatched: 10. The CDR3 has 14 amino acids. The germline gives CDR1 SQVTM, CDR2 ANQGSEA. CDR3 residues: CSVDLGEGVYEQFF. The CDR3 nucleotides read TGCAGCGTTGATTTGGGGGAGGGTGTCTATGAGCAGTTCTTC.

This clonotype was seen a handful of times. The chain couples TRBV5-6 to TRBJ2-7, with TRBD2 matching over 10 bases. J lost 3 bases, V lost 0 bases, and 3 bases had no gene match. In germline, CDR1 is SGHDT, CDR2 YYEEEE. This CDR3 comprises 15 residues. In nucleotides, the CDR3 is TGTGCCAGCAGCTTGGGGCTAGCGGGAGACTACGAGCAGTACTTC. This codes for CASSLGLAGDYEQYF.

This chain connects TRBV9 to TRBJ1-4; D possibly corresponds to TRBD1 (5 bases). The V gene lost 3 bases and the J gene lost 5 bases, with 11 bases spanning the gap. The CDR3 has 14 amino acids. Germline CDR1 SGDLS, CDR2 YYNGEE. The CDR3 DNA reads TGTGCCAGCAGCGCCCAGGGTGGGAATGAAAAACTGTTTTTT. It encodes CASSAQGGNEKLFF.

The rearrangement links TRBV29-1 to TRBJ2-7; D is unresolved. Germline loops: CDR1 SQVTM, CDR2 ANQGSEA. Trimming shortened V by 7 bases and J by 0 bases, and 13 bases separated the two germline ends. This CDR3 has 13 amino acids. The CDR3 DNA sequence: TGCAGCGCCAAGACGGAGAACTCCTACGAGCAGTACTTC. Its protein product is CSAKTENSYEQYF.

This clonotype has only a few counts. V gene TRBV18 combines with J gene TRBJ2-3; 13 bases map to TRBD2. Losses at the gene ends were 2 bases for V and 5 bases for J; bases not matched to a gene: 4. The CDR3 consists of 16 residues. Germline loops: CDR1 KGHSH, CDR2 LQKENI. DNA of the CDR3: TGTGCCAGCTCACCAGGACTAGCGGGAGAGAAAGATACGCAGTATTTT. Translating gives CASSPGLAGEKDTQYF.

J is TRBJ2-2 and V is TRBV10-1, with TRBD2 identical over 8 bases. Germline trimming cut 3 bases from V and 7 bases from J; bases unmatched to any gene: 7. CDR1 WNHNN and CDR2 SYGVQD come from the germline V gene (reference sequence). This CDR3 is 15 amino acids long. The CDR3 DNA reads TGCGCCAGCAGTGATAGAAGCGGGAGTGTCGGGGAGCTGTTTTTT. Its translation is CASSDRSGSVGELFF.

This clonotype has only one observation. The final CDR3 position lacks the conserved phenylalanine or tryptophan, pointing to a likely read error. V gene TRBV24-1 combines with J gene TRBJ1-6; D unresolved. Per germline, CDR1 KGHDR and CDR2 SFDVKD. The CDR3 is 17 amino acids. V lost 1 base, J lost 7 bases, and 16 bases lay in between. CDR3 loop: CATSDFGWRYSNSPLHS. The CDR3 DNA is TGTGCCACCAGTGATTTTGGGTGGCGGTACTCGAATTCACCCCTCCACTCT.

This clonotype was counted ten times or more. The chain carries TRBV6-1 and TRBJ2-4, with TRBD1 as a possible D gene (6 bases). CDR3 length equals 14 residues. Germline CDR1 and CDR2: MNHNS and SASEGT. V lost 6 bases to trimming and J lost 9 bases, with 18 bases between them. The CDR3 sequence is CASRQGTKVTIQYF. CDR3 coding DNA: TGTGCCAGCAGACAGGGCACAAAAGTGACCATTCAGTACTTC.

The chain combines TRBV24-1 with TRBJ1-2; unclear D gene. The germline V gene has CDR1 KGHDR and CDR2 SFDVKD. The CDR3 loop spans 17 amino acids. Trimming took off 7 bases at V and 1 base at J, with 21 bases between the two ends. This CDR3 reads CATSPGLSNMGNYGYTF. DNA for the CDR3: TGTGCCACCAGCCCAGGACTCTCTAACATGGGTAACTATGGCTACACCTTC.

This clonotype was seen a handful of times. The rearrangement links TRBV9 to TRBJ2-2; D might be TRBD1 (6 bases). This CDR3 has 12 residues. Germline assignment: CDR1 SGDLS and CDR2 YYNGEE. V was trimmed by 9 bases and J by 6 bases, leaving 12 bases between them. The CDR3 spells CATEGVAGELFF. CDR3 in DNA: TGTGCCACTGAGGGGGTAGCCGGGGAGCTGTTTTTT.

Only a few counts were recorded for this clonotype. This chain links TRBV9 with TRBJ2-3; TRBD1 is a possible D gene (6 bases). V gave up 3 bases and J gave up 12 bases, with 14 bases separating them. Germline CDR1 and CDR2: SGDLS and YYNGEE. This CDR3 spans 12 amino acids. CDR3 sequence: CASSAVPGEQYF. Here the CDR3 DNA reads TGTGCCAGCAGCGCGGTACCAGGGGAACAGTATTTT. The variable domain in full, with the rest retrieved from reference TRBV9 and TRBJ2-3, is DSGVTQTPKHLITATGQRVTLRCSPRSGDLSVYWYQQSLDQGLQFLIQYYNGEERAKGNILERFSAQQFPDLHSELNLSSLELGDSALYFCASSAVPGEQYFGPGTRLTVL.

This clonotype was picked up a small number of times. The chain combines TRBV19 with TRBJ2-1; no firm D call. The ends were cut back, 6 bases at V and 10 bases at J, with 13 bases in the middle. Germline lookup yields CDR1 LNHDA and CDR2 SQIVND (reference sequence). The CDR3 has 12 amino acids. The DNA for the CDR3 is TGTGCCAGTAGGACCGACCCCGGAGAGCAGTTCTTC. Protein sequence: CASRTDPGEQFF.

This clonotype was seen more than once but under ten times. V is TRBV7-6 and J is TRBJ1-3; no reliable D call. V lost 1 base and J 0 bases, leaving 10 bases between the germline ends. The CDR3 has 16 residues. Germline CDR1 is SGHVS and CDR2 is FNYEAQ. CDR3 region: CASSLGGSSSGNTIYF. CDR3 DNA sequence: TGTGCCAGCAGCTTAGGAGGGAGCAGCTCTGGAAACACCATATATTTT.

This clonotype was recorded a few times. The rearrangement joins TRBV29-1 to TRBJ2-7; 9 bases align to TRBD1. This CDR3 is 15 amino acids long. In germline, CDR1 is SQVTM, CDR2 ANQGSEA. V dropped 6 bases and J dropped 1; count of bases not matched to a gene: 10. CDR3 residues: CSVLPGQGFSYEQYF. The CDR3 nucleotides read TGCAGCGTCCTGCCGGGACAGGGATTTTCCTACGAGCAGTACTTC.

The V call is TRBV4-1, the J call TRBJ2-7, with TRBD1 matching 9 bases. With V trimmed by 4 bases and J by 3 bases, 13 bases remained unmatched. The CDR3 has 17 residues. Germline-derived CDR1 and CDR2 are MGHRA and YSYEKL. CDR3 bases: TGCGCCAGCAGCCCACCCGGGACAGGGAACCTCTACTACGAGCAGTACTTC. Residues: CASSPPGTGNLYYEQYF.

This clonotype was recorded a few times. The V call is TRBV5-6, the J call TRBJ2-2; 12 bases fit TRBD2. Germline V CDR1 and CDR2: SGHDT, YYEEEE. V lost 0 bases, J lost 7 bases, and 7 bases stayed unmatched. This CDR3 has 17 amino acids. This chain's CDR3 is CASSLGLAGEEDGELFF. DNA for the CDR3: TGTGCCAGCAGCTTGGGACTAGCGGGAGAAGAGGACGGGGAGCTGTTTTTT.

The rearrangement links TRBV27 to TRBJ1-1, with D tentatively TRBD1 (6 bases). The V end was cut by 7 bases, the J end by 8 bases, with 11 bases between. The CDR3 covers 11 residues. The germline gives CDR1 MNHEY, CDR2 SMNVEV (reference sequence). The CDR3 loop is CASNSGQEAFF. Here the CDR3 DNA reads TGTGCCAGCAACTCTGGACAGGAAGCTTTCTTT.

In its sample, this clonotype was seen many times. In nucleotides, the CDR3 is TGTGCCACCCGAGCGGGAGGCACAGATACGCAGTATTTT. Its protein is CATRAGGTDTQYF. The J gene is TRBJ2-3, the V gene TRBV27, with 8 nucleotides matching TRBD2. The CDR3 runs 13 residues. Germline V CDR1 and CDR2: MNHEY, SMNVEV (reference sequence). The V and J ends lost 10 bases and 1 base, in that order; junction bases with no gene match: 4.

The chain recombines TRBV19 with TRBJ2-7, with 10 bases aligning to TRBD2. The CDR3 covers 14 residues. Germline values: CDR1 LNHDA, CDR2 SQIVND (reference sequence). Losses at the gene ends were 9 bases for V and 3 bases for J; bases not matched to a gene: 8. CDR3 nucleotide sequence: TGTGCCAGCAATCCCTCTAGCGGGAGCTACGAGCAGTACTTC. It yields the protein CASNPSSGSYEQYF.

This clonotype was detected only a few times. The V call is TRBV12-3 or TRBV12-4, the J call TRBJ1-3; D is perhaps TRBD1 (6 bases). This CDR3 is 12 amino acids long. V gave up 5 bases and J gave up 12 bases, with 14 bases separating them. CDR3 DNA sequence: TGTGCCAGCAGTCCTCCCAAAGGGGGCATATATTTT. This gives the protein CASSPPKGGIYF.